This entry features one T cell receptor (beta chain) sequence. Original analysis: Reference gene primers were amplified, and this amplification served to estimate nucleated cell counts. Profiling relied on immunoSEQ multiplex PCR, and the TCRdb table lists in-frame clones only, not all of them. V and J calls and clone size are as listed in that table; D and trimming were resolved from the DNA. The sample gives 150,000 to 200,000 clones, roughly 84% of which show up once; 2.5% to 3.5% is in the top ten. Trimming removed 4 bases at V and 6 bases at J, with 9 bases between. The CDR3 loop spans 13 amino acids. CDR1 and CDR2 (germline): ENHRY, SYGVKD. These data belong to a study of blood T cell repertoires in COVID-19. As for the study in general: The samples span acute and convalescent COVID-19 from the United States, Italy and Spain. The cDNA or gDNA used as material had been derived from T cells, B-cell-depleted T cells, or PBMCs.

This sequence originates from a woman aged 60-75 years with acute or convalescent COVID-19. Source material: peripheral blood. This sequence joins TRBV10-3 and TRBJ2-2; maybe TRBD2 (5 bases). CDR3 DNA sequence: TGTGCCATCAGTGGCTTGGAGGCCGGGGAGCTGTTTTTT. As protein: CAISGLEAGELFF.